This T cell receptor (beta chain) was identified in a study of blood T cell repertoires in COVID-19. Overall study: Nucleic acid was either cDNA or gDNA, and it came from T cells, B-cell-depleted T cells, or PBMCs.

In its sample, this clone was seen many times. Clones were read by immunoSEQ multiplex PCR, and TCRdb kept only the in-frame ones, dropping some. The table has tens of thousands of clones, around 85% seen once. V dropped 3 bases and J dropped 3; count of bases not matched to a gene: 4. Germline lookup yields CDR1 WNHNN and CDR2 SYGVQD (reference sequence). This CDR3 has 15 residues. The chain recombines TRBV10-1 with TRBJ2-7, with 11 bases aligning to TRBD2. The receptor's source is a woman older than 75 with active or convalescent COVID-19. The source material was peripheral blood. The CDR3 region has the DNA TGCGCCAGCAGTGACGGGACTAGCGGTTTCTACGAGCAGTACTTC. Translation: CASSDGTSGFYEQYF.